The rows below give T cell receptor beta chains drawn from one sample of a study of cytomegalovirus exposure and HLA in healthy donors. Assay used: immunoSEQ multiplex PCR; TCRdb lists only in-frame clones, some missing. The record lists 200,000 to 250,000 clones, of which the ten most abundant hold over 0.95%. Sequenced material: PBMCs. All receptors derive from a girl aged 2-15 years in good health and CMV-seropositive. Both conserved end residues are trimmed from each CDR3.

CDR3: ASSRGHGTEAF
J: TRBJ1-1
V: TRBV5-1

CDR3: ASAAPGELF
J: TRBJ2-2
V: TRBV10-2

CDR3: ASSLDVVGGLNEQF
J: TRBJ2-1
V: TRBV7-8

CDR3: ASTDREGDNEQF
J: TRBJ2-1
V: TRBV2

CDR3: ATRVPGGGYNYGYT
J: TRBJ1-2
V: TRBV28

CDR3: ASTTLAGSTDTQY
J: TRBJ2-3
V: TRBV19

CDR3: SVGTSGTGRPYEQY
J: .
V: TRBV29-1

CDR3: SVDGFAESSYNEQF
J: TRBJ2-1
V: TRBV29-1

CDR3: ASSHNFGTAYEQY
J: TRBJ2-7
V: TRBV7-6

CDR3: ASSFNRGPQH
J: TRBJ1-5
V: TRBV28

CDR3: ASSPSGGRAPVQY
J: TRBJ2-3
V: TRBV4-1

CDR3: ASSLPSGPTGELF
J: TRBJ2-2
V: TRBV5-4

CDR3: ASSLVSGMEYEQY
J: TRBJ2-7
V: TRBV7-9